Listed below are T cell receptor beta chains from one sample, sequenced in a study of CD8 T cell repertoires and HIV-1 epitope variants. Here immunoSEQ multiplex PCR was the method, and the copy in TCRdb shows in-frame clones only, minus some. The sample has about 95,000 clones; roughly four fifths are singletons. The source material was uncultured baseline CD8+ T cells from peripheral blood mononuclear cells (PBMCs). The receptors were gathered from a male donor with HIV. CDR3s leave out the opening cysteine and the closing phenylalanine or tryptophan. The order of the fields is J gene, clone size, V gene, CDR3 protein. Size is stated for part of the rows, as once, few or many counts, or as a class when the clone is expanded.

>TRBJ2-7|-|TRBV5-1
ASSPAGSSYEQY
>TRBJ1-2|-|TRBV29-1
SASQFNYGYT
>TRBJ2-1|-|TRBV6-1
ASSEEGQNYNEQF
>TRBJ2-5|-|TRBV4-1
ASSQVGESHTQY
>TRBJ1-4|-|TRBV27
ASSLTGGANEKLF
>TRBJ1-6|once|TRBV4-3
ASSQDTGENSPLH
>TRBJ2-1|-|TRBV7-2
ASSYPTKRETKYNEQF
>TRBJ2-1|-|TRBV27
ASSPQRAPNEQF
>TRBJ2-1|-|TRBV6-5
ASSYSIQVRNEQF
>TRBJ2-1|-|TRBV7-2
ASSYDRAGEQF
>TRBJ1-5|-|TRBV7-9
ASSSPGRDSNQPQH
>TRBJ2-2|-|TRBV5-5
ASSLFLAGATGELF
>TRBJ2-7|-|TRBV14
ASSAAFAYEQY
>TRBJ2-7|-|TRBV28
ASSSIGAGNTYEQY
>TRBJ1-5|-|TRBV16
ASRPQGSSNQPQH
>TRBJ2-7|-|TRBV28
ASSYGQGAYEQY
>TRBJ2-1|-|TRBV27
ASSRHPLAGVNNEQF
>TRBJ1-4|-|TRBV29-1
SGRGVGDEKLF
>TRBJ2-7|-|TRBV6-6
ASSYYDPRTHEQY
>TRBJ2-3|-|TRBV7-6
ASSSLAGGTDTQY
>TRBJ2-7|-|TRBV5-1
ASSLPADEQY
>TRBJ2-7|-|TRBV2
ASRASGTGGYEQY
>TRBJ2-1|-|TRBV27
ASGMDRGNEQF
>TRBJ1-2|few|TRBV6-4
ASSAVWGDGYT
>TRBJ1-1|-|TRBV6-4
ASTRGQGATEAF
>TRBJ2-1|-|TRBV5-1
ASSLPETGYNEQF
>TRBJ1-3|once|TRBV18
ASSPIPGHRNTIY
>TRBJ2-1|-|TRBV5-6
ASSFREFRNEQF
>TRBJ2-3|-|TRBV2
ASSEGAGDTDTQY
>TRBJ2-7|-|TRBV6-5
ASSQTGTGDYEQY
>TRBJ2-4|-|TRBV4-2
ASSQDETSGADIQY